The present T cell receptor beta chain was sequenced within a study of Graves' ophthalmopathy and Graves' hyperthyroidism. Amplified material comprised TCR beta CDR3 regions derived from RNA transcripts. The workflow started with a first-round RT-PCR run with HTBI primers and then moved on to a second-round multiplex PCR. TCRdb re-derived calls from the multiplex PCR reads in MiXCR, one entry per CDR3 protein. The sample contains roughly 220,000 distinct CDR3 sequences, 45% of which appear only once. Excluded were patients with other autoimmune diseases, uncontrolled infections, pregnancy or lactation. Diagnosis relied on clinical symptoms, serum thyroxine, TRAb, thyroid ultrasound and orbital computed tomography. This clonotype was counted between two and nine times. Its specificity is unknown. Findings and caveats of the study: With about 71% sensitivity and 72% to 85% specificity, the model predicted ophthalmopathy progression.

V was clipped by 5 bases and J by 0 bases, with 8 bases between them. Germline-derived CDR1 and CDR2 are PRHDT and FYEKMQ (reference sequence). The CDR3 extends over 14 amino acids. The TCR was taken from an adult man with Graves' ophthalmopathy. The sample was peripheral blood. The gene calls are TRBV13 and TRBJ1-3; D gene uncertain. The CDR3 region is CASSLGASGNTIYF. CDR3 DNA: TGTGCCAGCAGCCTGGGTGCCTCTGGAAACACCATATATTTT.